The 30 T cell receptor beta chains listed next were all sequenced from one sample in a study of molecular identifiers for immune sequencing clone quantification. TCRdb ran MiXCR on the PCR reads and lists one entry per CDR3 protein. The data hold more than 450,000 distinct CDR3 sequences, with under 30% observed a single time. Input material: naive CD8+ T cells from blood, with Jurkat cell RNA spiked in. As to subset: FACS-sorted CD8+CD4-CCR7+CD45RA+ naive T cells. The receptors were sampled from a human donor in good health. Some libraries in this study had Jurkat cell RNA spiked in.

This clonotype has a handful of counts. The chain links TRBV2 to TRBJ1-1; TRBD1 matches at 7 bases. CDR3 size: 14 residues. J gave up 8 bases and V 4 bases, and 10 bases lay outside the gene matches. Germline values: CDR1 SNHLY, CDR2 FYNNEI. The CDR3: CASSATGQGVEAFF. CDR3 nucleotide sequence: TGTGCCAGCAGTGCGACGGGGCAGGGGGTCGAAGCTTTCTTT.

Comments on this clonotype: One junction end does not reproduce the germline sequence, and a read error may be involved. In DNA, the CDR3 is TGTGCCAGCAGTCGTTGGGGAGGGGAGTCCGGGGAGCCGTTTTTT. Its protein is CASSRWGGESGEPFF. This chain joins TRBV7-6 and TRBJ2-2; 7 bases fit TRBD2. The CDR3 loop spans 15 amino acids. Germline V gives CDR1 SGHVS, CDR2 FNYEAQ.

As to this clonotype: This may be a read error: a much more frequent sequence differs by one nucleotide. The CDR3 carries no conserved terminal phenylalanine or tryptophan, so it likely arises from a read error. The chain joins TRBV14 to TRBJ1-1, with D unresolved. The CDR3 is 15 residues long. CDR1 is SGHDN, CDR2 FVKESK, per germline. V gave up 1 base and J gave up 10 bases, with 19 bases separating them. Here the CDR3 reads CASSQGNWGLGTAFS. CDR3 in DNA: TGTGCCAGCAGCCAAGGAAATTGGGGATTAGGTACAGCTTTCTCT.

This sequence joins TRBV2 and TRBJ1-5; no reliable D call. There are 15 residues in the CDR3. CDR1 and CDR2 from the germline V gene are SNHLY and FYNNEI. V was pared by 1 base and J by 3 bases, with 10 bases between. The CDR3 here is CASSEGVVTNQPQHF. CDR3 nucleotides: TGTGCCAGCAGTGAAGGGGTAGTAACCAATCAGCCCCAGCATTTT. Based on the CDR3 plus reference TRBV2 and TRBJ1-5, the full variable domain is EPEVTQTPSHQVTQMGQEVILRCVPISNHLYFYWYRQILGQKVEFLVSFYNNEISEKSEIFDDQFSVERPDGSNFTLKIRSTKLEDSAMYFCASSEGVVTNQPQHFGDGTRLSIL.

This clonotype was observed many times. The J gene is TRBJ1-1, the V gene TRBV29-1; TRBD1 matches 9 bases. V trimming: 6 bases; J trimming: 5 bases; junction bases outside the gene matches: 7. CDR1 and CDR2 from the germline V gene are SQVTM and ANQGSEA. The CDR3 consists of 13 residues. The CDR3 DNA reads as TGCAGCGTACCGGACAGGGGTCAAACTGAAGCTTTCTTT. Translation: CSVPDRGQTEAFF. Variable domain in full (rest from reference TRBV29-1 and TRBJ1-1): SAVISQKPSRDICQRGTSLTIQCQVDSQVTMMFWYRQQPGQSLTLIATANQGSEATYESGFVIDKFPISRPNLTFSTLTVSNMSPEDSSIYLCSVPDRGQTEAFFGQGTRLTVV.

A remark on this clonotype: Being one base from a much bigger clone, this may be a read error. The chain employs TRBV6-1 and TRBJ2-3; 8 nucleotides match TRBD1. Trimming cost V 4 bases and J 3 bases; bases outside gene matches: 9. This CDR3 region has 16 residues. In germline, CDR1 is MNHNS, CDR2 SASEGT. CDR3 in DNA: TGTGCCAGCAGTGGAGCGCGCAGGGGGCTGACAGATACGCAGTATTTT. It translates to CASSGARRGLTDTQYF.

To note about this clonotype: With a much larger clone just one base away, this may be a read error. This rearrangement joins TRBV2 to TRBJ1-4; 7 positions match TRBD1. The CDR3 consists of 15 residues. The germline CDR1 and CDR2 sequences are SNHLY and FYNNEI. Unmatched junction bases numbered 10, after V lost 5 bases and J lost 7 bases. The CDR3 DNA follows: TGTGCCAGCAGTCGCGGGACAGCAATTAGTGAAAAACTGTTTTTT. Translation gives CASSRGTAISEKLFF.

The V gene is TRBV23-1, the J gene TRBJ1-2; D is unresolved. TRBV23-1 is designated an ORF whose function remains uncertain. The V and J ends lost 2 bases and 2 bases respectively, with 9 bases between them. The CDR3 covers 14 residues. The CDR3 sequence: CASSQVQRNYGYTF. In nucleotides, the CDR3 is TGCGCCAGCAGTCAAGTACAGAGGAACTATGGCTACACCTTC.

The chain recombines TRBV19 with TRBJ1-5; perhaps TRBD1 as D (5 bases). Trimming left V 5 bases short and J 6 bases short, with 8 bases between. CDR1 and CDR2 from the germline V gene are LNHDA and SQIVND (reference sequence). This CDR3 has 12 residues. This CDR3 reads CASSWGGQPQHF. CDR3 nucleotides: TGTGCCAGTAGTTGGGGGGGTCAGCCCCAGCATTTT.

In this sample, this clonotype turned up many times. The chain has TRBV12-3 or TRBV12-4 and TRBJ1-5; no firm D call. CDR3 length: 13 amino acids. Trimming pared 6 bases from V and 5 bases from J, leaving 11 bases between. The DNA of the CDR3 is TGTGCCAGCAGCCCCGCTCGCTATCAGCCCCAGCATTTT. Amino acids: CASSPARYQPQHF.

The table lists this clonotype with many counts. The chain recombines TRBV7-9 with TRBJ1-6; D not resolved. The V gene lost 5 bases and the J gene lost 8 bases, with 16 bases spanning the gap. Germline assignment: CDR1 SEHNR and CDR2 FQNEAQ (reference sequence). The CDR3 spans 15 residues. Here the CDR3 DNA reads TGTGCCAGCAGCGGAGAGTTGCATATGCATTCACCCCTCCACTTT. It translates to CASSGELHMHSPLHF.

In the case of this clonotype: One end of the junction does not line up with germline, which may come from a read error. The rearrangement links TRBV4-3 to TRBJ2-7; D may correspond to TRBD1 or TRBD2 (6 bases each). The CDR3 is 13 amino acids. Germline CDR1 LGHNA, CDR2 YSLEER. The CDR3 sequence is CASGQGGGYEQYF. CDR3 coding DNA: TGCGCCAGCGGCCAAGGAGGGGGCTACGAGCAGTACTTC.

Regarding this clonotype: A read error may be the cause here, since a much bigger clone is one base away. In DNA, the CDR3 is TGCGCCAGCAGCTTGGCGGGGCGTGGGCAGTTCTTC. This encodes CASSLAGRGQFF. The V gene is TRBV5-1, the J gene TRBJ2-1; D assignment may be TRBD1 or TRBD2 (5 bases each). Germline CDR1 is SGHRS and CDR2 is YFSETQ. The CDR3 spans 12 residues. V was trimmed by 0 bases and J by 12 bases, leaving 10 bases between them.

The sample holds a few counts of this clonotype. The genes are TRBV7-9 and TRBJ2-5; TRBD2 matches at 16 bases. Per germline, CDR1 SEHNR and CDR2 FQNEAQ (reference sequence). The CDR3 totals 16 residues. Unmatched junction bases numbered 6, after V lost 4 bases and J lost 7 bases. The CDR3 spells CASSSGTSGGDWTQYF. CDR3 DNA sequence: TGTGCCAGCAGCTCCGGGACTAGCGGGGGGGATTGGACCCAGTACTTC.

This clonotype has ten or more counts. This sequence joins TRBV5-6 and TRBJ1-5; D ambiguous. V gave up 4 bases and J gave up 5 bases, with 13 bases separating them. This CDR3 region has 14 residues. CDR1 is SGHDT, CDR2 YYEEEE, per germline. The CDR3 DNA reads as TGTGCCAGCAGCGGAACAAATATCTATCAGCCCCAGCATTTT. Translation gives CASSGTNIYQPQHF.

Notes on this clonotype: A read error is possible here, since a much larger clone lies one base away. The chain joins TRBV12-3 or TRBV12-4 to TRBJ2-7; 10 nucleotides agree with TRBD1. The trim removed 8 bases at V and 9 bases at J, leaving 13 bases unmatched. CDR3 length: 14 residues. CDR3 nucleotides: TGTGCCAGCGAGGGGCCGGGACAGGGGAATGCGCAGTACTTC. This sequence encodes CASEGPGQGNAQYF.

Notes on this clonotype: The junction departs from germline at one end; a sequencing error may be responsible. The V and J genes are TRBV25-1 and TRBJ2-1; perhaps D is TRBD1 or TRBD2 (5 bases each). Germline values: CDR1 MGHDK, CDR2 SYGVNS. The CDR3 runs to 16 residues. The CDR3 reads CASSDLAWGSYNGQFF. The CDR3 region has the DNA TGTGCCAGCAGTGACCTAGCCTGGGGCTCCTACAATGGGCAGTTCTTC.

This clonotype was seen a few times. V usage is TRBV19 and J usage is TRBJ1-5; TRBD1 matches at 8 bases. CDR1 and CDR2 from the germline V gene are LNHDA and SQIVND (reference sequence). J lost 7 bases, V lost 5 bases, and 13 bases had no gene match. CDR3 length: 16 residues. DNA of the CDR3: TGTGCCAGTAGTCCACAATTCAGGGGGCGGGGGCAGCCCCAGCATTTT. This gives the protein CASSPQFRGRGQPQHF.

This clonotype was counted a few times. The rearrangement links TRBV14 to TRBJ2-7; D call uncertain. This CDR3 region has 13 residues. Germline-derived CDR1 and CDR2 are SGHDN and FVKESK. The V end lost 1 base, the J end lost 0 bases, and 4 bases lay between the germline ends. CDR3 protein: CASSQVISYEQYF. CDR3 bases: TGTGCCAGCAGCCAAGTCATCTCCTACGAGCAGTACTTC.

This clonotype appeared a few times. The rearrangement joins TRBV30 to TRBJ1-4; D is ambiguous. V lost 1 base and J 0 bases, leaving 12 bases between the germline ends. Germline values: CDR1 GTSNPN, CDR2 SVGIG (reference sequence). CDR3 length: 16 amino acids. The CDR3 protein is CAWSAPDGATNEKLFF. The CDR3 region has the DNA TGTGCCTGGAGTGCCCCGGACGGGGCAACTAATGAAAAACTGTTTTTT.

The chain is built from TRBV7-9 and TRBJ1-4; 7 bases map to TRBD1. Germline CDR1 reads SEHNR; CDR2 reads FQNEAQ (reference sequence). There are 20 residues in the CDR3. J lost 0 bases, V lost 4 bases, and 17 bases had no gene match. The CDR3 DNA reads as TGTGCCAGCAGCTGGAGTATTTGGGACAGACAATTTGCAACTAATGAAAAACTGTTTTTT. Its translation: CASSWSIWDRQFATNEKLFF.

This clonotype occurred many times. The chain couples TRBV28 to TRBJ2-7; D is unclear. V lost 5 bases and J lost 6, with 5 bases in between. CDR1 is MDHEN and CDR2 is SYDVKM in the germline V gene. This CDR3 region has 10 residues. Written as DNA, the CDR3 is TGTGCCAGCAGTGGCCCCGAGCAGTACTTC. As protein: CASSGPEQYF.

The sample holds many counts of this clonotype. The CDR3 region is CSVRTGLADTQYF. The CDR3 nucleotides read TGCAGCGTGCGGACAGGGTTGGCAGATACGCAGTATTTT. This chain links TRBV29-1 with TRBJ2-3; 8 nucleotides match TRBD1. Per germline, CDR1 SQVTM and CDR2 ANQGSEA. The CDR3 sequence is 13 residues long. Losses at the gene ends were 6 bases for V and 4 bases for J; bases not matched to a gene: 6.

This clonotype was observed many times. The V and J genes are TRBV9 and TRBJ1-5; 8 nucleotides align to TRBD1. V lost 0 bases, J lost 6 bases, and 5 bases stayed unmatched. CDR3 length: 15 residues. CDR1 SGDLS and CDR2 YYNGEE come from the germline V gene. Here the CDR3 reads CASSVGQGAGQPQHF. In DNA, the CDR3 is TGTGCCAGCAGCGTAGGGCAGGGGGCCGGTCAGCCCCAGCATTTT. The full variable domain, with the rest looked up from reference TRBV9 and TRBJ1-5, is DSGVTQTPKHLITATGQRVTLRCSPRSGDLSVYWYQQSLDQGLQFLIQYYNGEERAKGNILERFSAQQFPDLHSELNLSSLELGDSALYFCASSVGQGAGQPQHFGDGTRLSIL.

This clonotype showed up just a few times. The chain has TRBV5-4 and TRBJ2-2; 10 nucleotides agree with TRBD1. CDR3 size: 16 residues. The ends lost 5 bases at V and 5 bases at J; junction bases unmatched: 9. Germline V gene lookup returns CDR1 SGHNT and CDR2 YYREEE (reference sequence). The CDR3 DNA reads as TGTGCCAGCAGACTGGGACAGGGGCCGAGGACCGGGGAGCTGTTTTTT. This sequence encodes CASRLGQGPRTGELFF.

This clonotype was seen at least ten times. This chain uses TRBV12-3 or TRBV12-4 with TRBJ2-5; no clear D gene. V lost 4 bases, J lost 9 bases, and 9 bases lay in between. CDR3 size: 11 residues. CDR3 sequence (DNA): TGTGCCAGCAGTTCCGGGCGTGCCCAGTACTTC. Translating it yields CASSSGRAQYF.

This clonotype showed up many times. This sequence joins TRBV7-9 and TRBJ2-3; 11 bases are a match to TRBD2. The CDR3 is made up of 15 amino acids. Germline V gene data show CDR1 as SEHNR and CDR2 as FQNEAQ (reference sequence). With V trimmed by 2 bases and J by 4 bases, 2 bases remained unmatched. This chain's CDR3 is CASSLLTSGADTQYF. CDR3 coding DNA: TGTGCCAGCAGCTTACTGACTAGCGGGGCAGATACGCAGTATTTT.

The chain recombines TRBV25-1 with TRBJ2-7; D perhaps matches TRBD2 (5 bases). The CDR3 length is 14 residues. CDR1 MGHDK and CDR2 SYGVNS come from the germline V gene. V lost 6 bases, J lost 4 bases, and 16 bases lay in between. The CDR3: CASRRTGLGYEQYF. DNA of the CDR3: TGTGCCAGCAGAAGGACTGGTCTGGGTTACGAGCAGTACTTC.

The chain couples TRBV10-1 to TRBJ2-5; D might be TRBD2 (6 bases). V was pared by 7 bases and J by 4 bases, with 13 bases between. Germline assignment: CDR1 WNHNN and CDR2 SYGVQD (reference sequence). The CDR3 sequence is 13 residues long. The CDR3: CASTRQGGETQYF. The DNA of the CDR3 is TGCGCCAGCACGCGGCAGGGAGGAGAGACCCAGTACTTC.

The sample holds many counts of this clonotype. The chain's CDR3 is CSVVVVGQGSYEQYF. The CDR3 DNA sequence: TGCAGCGTTGTTGTGGTCGGGCAGGGGTCCTACGAGCAGTACTTC. J is TRBJ2-7 and V is TRBV29-1, with a possible D match to TRBD1 (6 bases). CDR1 SQVTM and CDR2 ANQGSEA come from the germline V gene. This CDR3 is built from 15 residues. The V end lost 4 bases, the J end lost 1 base, and 17 bases lay between the germline ends.